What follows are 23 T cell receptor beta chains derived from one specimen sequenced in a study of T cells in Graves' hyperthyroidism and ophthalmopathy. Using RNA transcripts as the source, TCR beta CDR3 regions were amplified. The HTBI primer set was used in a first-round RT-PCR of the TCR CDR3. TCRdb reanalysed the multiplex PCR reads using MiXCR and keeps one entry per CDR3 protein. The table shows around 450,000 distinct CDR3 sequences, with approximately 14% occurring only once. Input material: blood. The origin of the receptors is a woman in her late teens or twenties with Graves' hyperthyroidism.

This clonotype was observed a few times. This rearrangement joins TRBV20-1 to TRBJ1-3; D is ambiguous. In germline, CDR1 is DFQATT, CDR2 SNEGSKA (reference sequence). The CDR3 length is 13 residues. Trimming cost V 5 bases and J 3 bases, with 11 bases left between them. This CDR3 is CSAVTGRGNTIYF. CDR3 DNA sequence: TGCAGTGCTGTGACCGGCCGTGGAAACACCATATATTTT.

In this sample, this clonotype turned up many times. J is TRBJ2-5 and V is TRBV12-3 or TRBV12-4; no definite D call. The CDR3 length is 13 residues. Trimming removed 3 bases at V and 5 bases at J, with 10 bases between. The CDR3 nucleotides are TGTGCCAGCAGTTTTGTCTTACTGGAGACCCAGTACTTC. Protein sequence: CASSFVLLETQYF.

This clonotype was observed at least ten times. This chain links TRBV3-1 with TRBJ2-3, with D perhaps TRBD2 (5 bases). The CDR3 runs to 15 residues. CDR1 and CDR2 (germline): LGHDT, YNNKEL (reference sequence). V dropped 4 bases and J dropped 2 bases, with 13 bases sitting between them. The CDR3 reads CASSLSGLPTDTQYF. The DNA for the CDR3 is TGTGCCAGCAGCCTAAGCGGCCTCCCCACAGATACGCAGTATTTT.

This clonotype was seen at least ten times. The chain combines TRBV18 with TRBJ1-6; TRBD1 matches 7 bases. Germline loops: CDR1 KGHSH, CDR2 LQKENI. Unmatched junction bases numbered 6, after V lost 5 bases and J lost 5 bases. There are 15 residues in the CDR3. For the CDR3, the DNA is TGTGCCAGCTCAGGGCCGGGACAGAATAATTCACCCCTCCACTTT. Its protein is CASSGPGQNNSPLHF. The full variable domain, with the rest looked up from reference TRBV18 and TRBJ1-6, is NAGVMQNPRHLVRRRGQEARLRCSPMKGHSHVYWYRQLPEEGLKFMVYLQKENIIDESGMPKERFSAEFPKEGPSILRIQQVVRGDSAAYFCASSGPGQNNSPLHFGNGTRLTVT.

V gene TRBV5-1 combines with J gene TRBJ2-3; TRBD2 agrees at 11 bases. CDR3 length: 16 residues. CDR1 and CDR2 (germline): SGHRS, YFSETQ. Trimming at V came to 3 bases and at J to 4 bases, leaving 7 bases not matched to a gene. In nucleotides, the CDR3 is TGCGCCAGCAGCTCGGGACTAGCGGCACAGGCAGATACGCAGTATTTT. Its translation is CASSSGLAAQADTQYF.

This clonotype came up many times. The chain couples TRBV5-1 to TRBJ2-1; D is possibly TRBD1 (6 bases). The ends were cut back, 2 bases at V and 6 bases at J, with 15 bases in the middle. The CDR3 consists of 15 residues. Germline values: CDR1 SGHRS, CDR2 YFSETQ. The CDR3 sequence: CASSFLAGASNEQFF. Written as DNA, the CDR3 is TGCGCCAGCAGCTTTTTGGCAGGGGCCAGCAATGAGCAGTTCTTC.

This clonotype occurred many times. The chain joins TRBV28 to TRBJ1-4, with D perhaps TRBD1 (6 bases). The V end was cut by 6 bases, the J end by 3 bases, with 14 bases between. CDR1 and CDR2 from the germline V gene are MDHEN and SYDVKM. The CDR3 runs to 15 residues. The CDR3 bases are TGTGCCAGCAGCAACTCAGGGGCCTCTAATGAAAAACTGTTTTTT. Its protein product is CASSNSGASNEKLFF.

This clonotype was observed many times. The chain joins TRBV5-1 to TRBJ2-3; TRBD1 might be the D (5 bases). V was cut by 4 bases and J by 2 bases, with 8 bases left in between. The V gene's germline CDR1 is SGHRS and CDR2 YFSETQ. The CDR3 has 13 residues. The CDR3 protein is CASSQTDTDTQYF. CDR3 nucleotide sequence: TGCGCCAGCAGCCAGACAGACACAGATACGCAGTATTTT.

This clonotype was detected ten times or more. CDR3 residues: CASSPPAARNTGELFF. DNA of the CDR3: TGTGCCAGCAGCCCTCCGGCCGCCAGGAACACCGGGGAGCTGTTTTTT. The chain carries TRBV13 and TRBJ2-2; D is unresolved. There are 16 residues in the CDR3. Trimming pared 5 bases from V and 1 base from J, leaving 14 bases between. CDR1 and CDR2 (germline): PRHDT, FYEKMQ (reference sequence).

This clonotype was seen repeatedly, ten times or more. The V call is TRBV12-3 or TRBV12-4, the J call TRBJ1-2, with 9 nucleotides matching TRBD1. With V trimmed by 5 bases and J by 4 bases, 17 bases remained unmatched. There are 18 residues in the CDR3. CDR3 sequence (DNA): TGTGCCAGCAGTGCTTGGGGGACAGGGAATCCCCTCGGCTATGGCTACACCTTC. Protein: CASSAWGTGNPLGYGYTF.

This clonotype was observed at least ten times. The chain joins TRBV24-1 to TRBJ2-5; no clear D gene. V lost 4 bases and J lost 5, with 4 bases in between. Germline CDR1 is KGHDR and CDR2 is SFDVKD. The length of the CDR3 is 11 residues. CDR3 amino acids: CATSEGETQYF. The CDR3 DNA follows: TGTGCCACCAGTGAGGGGGAGACCCAGTACTTC.

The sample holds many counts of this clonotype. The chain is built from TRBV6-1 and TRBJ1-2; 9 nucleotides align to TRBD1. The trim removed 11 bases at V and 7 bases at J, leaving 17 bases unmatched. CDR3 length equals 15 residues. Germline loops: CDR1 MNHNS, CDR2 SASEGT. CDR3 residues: CAVSPDRGSSGGYTF. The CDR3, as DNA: TGTGCCGTATCCCCGGACAGGGGATCTAGTGGTGGCTACACCTTC.

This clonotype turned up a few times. CDR3 sequence (DNA): TGTGCCAGCAGGCCCCCAGCGGGAGTCGGGGAGCTGTTTTTT. This gives the protein CASRPPAGVGELFF. This rearrangement joins TRBV6-1 to TRBJ2-2; 8 bases match TRBD2. The CDR3 sequence is 14 residues long. Germline V gene lookup returns CDR1 MNHNS and CDR2 SASEGT. V shed 6 bases and J 7 bases; nucleotides not matched to a gene: 7.

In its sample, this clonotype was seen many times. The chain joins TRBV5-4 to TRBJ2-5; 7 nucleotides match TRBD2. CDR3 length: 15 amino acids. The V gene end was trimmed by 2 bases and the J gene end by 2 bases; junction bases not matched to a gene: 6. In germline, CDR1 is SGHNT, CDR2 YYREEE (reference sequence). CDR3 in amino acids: CASSFAGTTQETQYF. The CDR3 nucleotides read TGTGCCAGCAGCTTCGCCGGGACTACACAAGAGACCCAGTACTTC.

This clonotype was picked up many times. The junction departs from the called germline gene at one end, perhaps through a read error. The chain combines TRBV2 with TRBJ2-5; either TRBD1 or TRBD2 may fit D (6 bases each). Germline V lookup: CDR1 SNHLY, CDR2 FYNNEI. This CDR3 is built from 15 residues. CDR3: CATRWQGQGGENQYF. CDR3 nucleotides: TGTGCCACCAGATGGCAGGGGCAAGGAGGGGAGAACCAGTACTTC.

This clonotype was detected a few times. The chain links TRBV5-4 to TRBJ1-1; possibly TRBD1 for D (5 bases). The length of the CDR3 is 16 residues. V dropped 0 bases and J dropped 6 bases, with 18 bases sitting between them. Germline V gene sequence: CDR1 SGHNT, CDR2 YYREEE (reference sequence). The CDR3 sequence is CASSLAPGTAGAEAFF. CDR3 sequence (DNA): TGTGCCAGCAGCTTGGCCCCGGGCACGGCGGGGGCTGAAGCTTTCTTT.

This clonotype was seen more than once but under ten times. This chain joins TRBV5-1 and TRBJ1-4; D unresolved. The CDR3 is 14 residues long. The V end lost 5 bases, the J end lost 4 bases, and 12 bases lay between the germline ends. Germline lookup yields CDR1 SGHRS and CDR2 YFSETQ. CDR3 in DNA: TGCGCCAGCAGGCTGGCAGGCCATAATGAAAAACTGTTTTTT. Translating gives CASRLAGHNEKLFF. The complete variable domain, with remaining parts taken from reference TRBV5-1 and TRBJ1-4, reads KAGVTQTPRYLIKTRGQQVTLSCSPISGHRSVSWYQQTPGQGLQFLFEYFSETQRNKGNFPGRFSGRQFSNSRSEMNVSTLELGDSALYLCASRLAGHNEKLFFGSGTQLSVL.

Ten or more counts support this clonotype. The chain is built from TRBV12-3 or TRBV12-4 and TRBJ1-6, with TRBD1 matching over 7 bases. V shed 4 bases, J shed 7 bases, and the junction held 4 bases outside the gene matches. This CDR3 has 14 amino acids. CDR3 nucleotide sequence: TGTGCCAGCAGTTCGAGGGGGCGGAATTCACCCCTCCACTTT. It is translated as CASSSRGRNSPLHF.

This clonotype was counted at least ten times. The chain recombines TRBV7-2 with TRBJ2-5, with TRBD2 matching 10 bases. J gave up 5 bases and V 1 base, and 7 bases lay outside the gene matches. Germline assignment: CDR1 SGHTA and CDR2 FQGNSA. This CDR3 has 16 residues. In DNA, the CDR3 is TGTGCCAGCAGCTTAGGGGTAGCGGGGGGTGGGGAGACCCAGTACTTC. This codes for CASSLGVAGGGETQYF.

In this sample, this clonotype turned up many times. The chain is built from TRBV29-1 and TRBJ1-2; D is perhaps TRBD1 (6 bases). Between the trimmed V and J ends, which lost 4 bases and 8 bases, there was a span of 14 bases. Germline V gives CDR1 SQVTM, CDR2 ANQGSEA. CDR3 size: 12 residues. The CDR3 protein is CSVAQQGGGYTF. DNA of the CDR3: TGCAGCGTTGCCCAACAGGGAGGCGGCTACACCTTC.

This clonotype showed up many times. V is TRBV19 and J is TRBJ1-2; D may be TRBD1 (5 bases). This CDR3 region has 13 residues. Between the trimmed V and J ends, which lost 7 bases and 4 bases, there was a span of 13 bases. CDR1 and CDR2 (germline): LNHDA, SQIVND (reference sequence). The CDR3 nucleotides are TGTGCCAGTACCTCCCCGGGACTCTATGGCTACACCTTC. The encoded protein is CASTSPGLYGYTF.

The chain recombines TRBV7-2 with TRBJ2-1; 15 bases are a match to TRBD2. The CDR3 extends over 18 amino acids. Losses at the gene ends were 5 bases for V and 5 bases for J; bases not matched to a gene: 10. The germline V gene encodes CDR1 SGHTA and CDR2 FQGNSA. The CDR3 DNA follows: TGTGCCAGCAGCCACGCTCGGACTAGCGGGGGGGCCCACAATGAGCAGTTCTTC. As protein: CASSHARTSGGAHNEQFF.

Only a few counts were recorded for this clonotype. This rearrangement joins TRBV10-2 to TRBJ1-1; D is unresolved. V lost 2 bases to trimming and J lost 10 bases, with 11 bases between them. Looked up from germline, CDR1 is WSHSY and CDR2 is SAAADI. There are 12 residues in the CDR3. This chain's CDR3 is CASSEAFQGAFF. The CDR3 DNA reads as TGCGCCAGCAGTGAGGCATTCCAAGGAGCTTTCTTT.